This T cell receptor beta chain derives from a study of cytotoxic CD8 clonotypes in ibrutinib-treated CLL. Study background: Patient counts were roughly 10 relapsed/refractory, some 16 treatment-naive and 17 to 18 IGHV unmutated. General study results and limits: Under treatment, the uncommon public clonotypes either contracted or remained stable.

With cryopreserved PBMCs as the source, roughly 2 micrograms of genomic DNA went to TCR beta libraries. The method was immunoSEQ multiplex PCR; TCRdb's version includes in-frame clones alone and lacks a portion of them. The data show roughly 70,000 clones, around 81% seen once. A note on this clone: Antigen unknown.

The V and J ends lost 0 bases and 7 bases, in that order; junction bases with no gene match: 4. There are 15 residues in the CDR3. Germline V lookup: CDR1 GTSNPN, CDR2 SVGIG (reference sequence). The chain carries TRBV30 and TRBJ2-1; 12 bases map to TRBD2. The sample was PBMCs, taken at disease progression, from a patient treated with ibrutinib. The sequence was obtained from a human donor with chronic lymphocytic leukemia. CDR3 in DNA: TGTGCCTGGAGTGTCCTAGCGGGAGGGCAAAATGAGCAGTTCTTC. It specifies CAWSVLAGGQNEQFF. The full variable domain, its missing parts supplied by reference TRBV30 and TRBJ2-1, is SQTIHQWPATLVQPVGSPLSLECTVEGTSNPNLYWYRQAAGRGLQLLFYSVGIGQISSEVPQNLSASRPQDRQFILSSKKLLLSDSGFYLCAWSVLAGGQNEQFFGPGTRLTVL.